This T cell receptor (beta chain) was sequenced for a study of blood T cell repertoires in COVID-19. In the study's own analysis: By means of reference gene primer amplification, nucleated cell counts were estimated. TCRdb's copy holds only in-frame clones and misses some; the assay was immunoSEQ multiplex PCR. The V and J calls and clone size were taken over from that table, and D and trimming were inferred from the DNA. Among 25,000 to 35,000 clones listed, 85% to 90% were seen once. The CDR3 loop spans 12 amino acids. The V end was cut by 6 bases, the J end by 4 bases, with 9 bases between. Germline V CDR1 and CDR2: KGHSH, LQKENI.

J is TRBJ1-1 and V is TRBV18, with a tentative D call TRBD1 (6 bases). The TCR comes from a human donor with acute or convalescent COVID-19. The donor label of this sample is uncertain. Source material: peripheral blood. CDR3 nucleotide sequence: TGTGCCAGCTCGGACAGCCGCACTGAAGCTTTCTTT. Translation: CASSDSRTEAFF. Combining the CDR3 with reference TRBV18 and TRBJ1-1 gives the whole variable domain NAGVMQNPRHLVRRRGQEARLRCSPMKGHSHVYWYRQLPEEGLKFMVYLQKENIIDESGMPKERFSAEFPKEGPSILRIQQVVRGDSAAYFCASSDSRTEAFFGQGTRLTVV.